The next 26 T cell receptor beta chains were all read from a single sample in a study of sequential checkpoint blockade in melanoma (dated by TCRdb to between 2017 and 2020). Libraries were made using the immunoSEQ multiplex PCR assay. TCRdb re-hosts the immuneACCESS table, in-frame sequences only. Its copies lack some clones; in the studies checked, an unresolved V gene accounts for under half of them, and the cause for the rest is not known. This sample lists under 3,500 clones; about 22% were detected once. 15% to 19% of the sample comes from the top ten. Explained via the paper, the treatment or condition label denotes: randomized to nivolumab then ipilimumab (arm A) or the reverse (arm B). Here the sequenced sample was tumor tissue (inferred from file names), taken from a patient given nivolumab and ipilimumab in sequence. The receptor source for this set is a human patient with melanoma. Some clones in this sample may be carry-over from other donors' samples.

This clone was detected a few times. The CDR3 spells CASIKTGVYNEQFF. Written as DNA, the CDR3 is TGTGCCAGCATCAAGACAGGCGTCTACAATGAGCAGTTCTTC. The chain joins TRBV11-3 to TRBJ2-1; D might be TRBD1 (6 bases). V lost 7 bases to trimming and J lost 3 bases, with 13 bases between them. In germline, CDR1 is SGHNT, CDR2 YENEEA. The CDR3 totals 14 residues. The full variable domain, with the rest looked up from reference TRBV11-3 and TRBJ2-1, is EAGVVQSPRYKIIEKKQPVAFWCNPISGHNTLYWYLQNLGQGPELLIRYENEEAVDDSQLPKDRFSAERLKGVDSTLKIQPAELGDSAVYLCASIKTGVYNEQFFGPGTRLTVL.

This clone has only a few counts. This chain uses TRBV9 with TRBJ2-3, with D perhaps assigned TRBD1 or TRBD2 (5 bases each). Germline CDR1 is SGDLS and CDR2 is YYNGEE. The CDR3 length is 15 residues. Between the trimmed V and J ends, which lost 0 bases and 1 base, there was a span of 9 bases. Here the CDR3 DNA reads TGTGCCAGCAGCGTAGTCGGGGCGGGCACAGATACGCAGTATTTT. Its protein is CASSVVGAGTDTQYF.

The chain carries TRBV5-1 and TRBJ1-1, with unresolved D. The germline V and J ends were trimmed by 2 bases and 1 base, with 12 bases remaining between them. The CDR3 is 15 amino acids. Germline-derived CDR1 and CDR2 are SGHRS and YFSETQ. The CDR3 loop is CASSFGVGENTEAFF. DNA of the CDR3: TGCGCCAGCAGCTTTGGGGTGGGTGAGAACACTGAAGCTTTCTTT. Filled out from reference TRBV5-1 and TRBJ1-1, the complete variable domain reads KAGVTQTPRYLIKTRGQQVTLSCSPISGHRSVSWYQQTPGQGLQFLFEYFSETQRNKGNFPGRFSGRQFSNSRSEMNVSTLELGDSALYLCASSFGVGENTEAFFGQGTRLTVV.

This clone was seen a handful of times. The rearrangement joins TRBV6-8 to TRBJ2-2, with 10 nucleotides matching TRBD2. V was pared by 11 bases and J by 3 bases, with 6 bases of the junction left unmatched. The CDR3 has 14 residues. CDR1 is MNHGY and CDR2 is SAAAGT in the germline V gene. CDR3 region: CASQRGGDTGELFF. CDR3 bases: TGTGCCTCCCAGCGGGGGGGCGACACCGGGGAGCTGTTTTTT.

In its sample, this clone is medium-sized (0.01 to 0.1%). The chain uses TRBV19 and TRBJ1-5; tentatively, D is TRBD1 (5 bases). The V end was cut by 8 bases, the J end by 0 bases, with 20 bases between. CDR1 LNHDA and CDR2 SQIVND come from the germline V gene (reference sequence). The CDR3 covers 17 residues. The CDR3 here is CASGTGLLADSNQPQHF. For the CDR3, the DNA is TGTGCCAGTGGGACGGGACTACTAGCCGATAGCAATCAGCCCCAGCATTTT.

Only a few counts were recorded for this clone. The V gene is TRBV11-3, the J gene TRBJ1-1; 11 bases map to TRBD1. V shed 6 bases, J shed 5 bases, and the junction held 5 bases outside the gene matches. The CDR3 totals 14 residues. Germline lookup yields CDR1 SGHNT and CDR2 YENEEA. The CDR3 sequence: CASRGQGAQTEAFF. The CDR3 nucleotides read TGTGCCAGCAGAGGACAGGGGGCGCAAACTGAAGCTTTCTTT. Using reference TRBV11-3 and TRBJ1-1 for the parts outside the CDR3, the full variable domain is EAGVVQSPRYKIIEKKQPVAFWCNPISGHNTLYWYLQNLGQGPELLIRYENEEAVDDSQLPKDRFSAERLKGVDSTLKIQPAELGDSAVYLCASRGQGAQTEAFFGQGTRLTVV.

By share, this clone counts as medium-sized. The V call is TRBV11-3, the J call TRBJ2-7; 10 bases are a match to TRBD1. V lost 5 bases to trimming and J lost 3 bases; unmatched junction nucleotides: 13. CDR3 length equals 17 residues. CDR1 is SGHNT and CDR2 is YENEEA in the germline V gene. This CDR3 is CASSLSPGQGSDYEQYF. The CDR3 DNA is TGTGCCAGCAGCCTATCCCCGGGACAGGGGTCGGACTACGAGCAGTACTTC.

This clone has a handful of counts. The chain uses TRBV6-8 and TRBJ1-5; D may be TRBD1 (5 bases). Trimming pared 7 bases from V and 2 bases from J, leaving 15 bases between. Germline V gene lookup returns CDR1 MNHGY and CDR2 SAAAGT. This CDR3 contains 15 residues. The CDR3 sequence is CASILLGLGNQPQHF. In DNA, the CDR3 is TGTGCCAGCATCCTGTTGGGGCTCGGCAATCAGCCCCAGCATTTT.

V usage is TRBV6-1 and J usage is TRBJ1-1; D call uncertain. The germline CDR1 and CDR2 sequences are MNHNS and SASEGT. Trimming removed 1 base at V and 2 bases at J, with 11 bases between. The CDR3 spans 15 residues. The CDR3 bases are TGTGCCAGCAGTGAAGTTGGCAGATCTAACACTGAAGCTTTCTTT. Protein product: CASSEVGRSNTEAFF.

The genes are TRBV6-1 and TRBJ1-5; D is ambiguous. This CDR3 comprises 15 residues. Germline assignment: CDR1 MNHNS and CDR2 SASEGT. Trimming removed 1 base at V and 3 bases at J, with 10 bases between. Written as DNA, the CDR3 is TGTGCCAGCAGTGAAGTGGGTAGGCACAATCAGCCCCAGCATTTT. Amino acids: CASSEVGRHNQPQHF.

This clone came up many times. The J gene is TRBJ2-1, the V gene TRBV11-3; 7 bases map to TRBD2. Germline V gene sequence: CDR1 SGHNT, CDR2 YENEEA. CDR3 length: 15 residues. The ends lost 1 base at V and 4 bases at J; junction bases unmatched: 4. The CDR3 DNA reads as TGTGCCAGCAGCTTAGGGTCTAGCGGATACAATGAGCAGTTCTTC. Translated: CASSLGSSGYNEQFF.

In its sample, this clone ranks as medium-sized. CDR3 DNA sequence: TGTGCCAGCAGCCATAGCGGGGGGCCCCCTCGAGACAAAGATACGCAGTATTTT. Protein sequence: CASSHSGGPPRDKDTQYF. V is TRBV11-3 and J is TRBJ2-3; TRBD2 aligns across 10 bases. Per the germline V gene, CDR1 is SGHNT and CDR2 is YENEEA. CDR3 length equals 18 residues. V shed 5 bases, J shed 5 bases, and the junction held 16 bases outside the gene matches.

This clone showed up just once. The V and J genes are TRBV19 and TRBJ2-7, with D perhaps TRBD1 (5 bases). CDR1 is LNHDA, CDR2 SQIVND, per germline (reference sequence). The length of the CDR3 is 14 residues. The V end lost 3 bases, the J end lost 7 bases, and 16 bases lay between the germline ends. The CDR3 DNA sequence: TGTGCCAGTAGTATGGGGCTAGATTCGGCTGAGCAGTACTTC. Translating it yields CASSMGLDSAEQYF.

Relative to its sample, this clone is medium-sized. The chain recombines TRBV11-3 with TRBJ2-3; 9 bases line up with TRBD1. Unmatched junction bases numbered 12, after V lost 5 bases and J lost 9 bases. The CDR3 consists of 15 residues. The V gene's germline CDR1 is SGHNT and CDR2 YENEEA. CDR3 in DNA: TGTGCCAGCAGCCCGACCGGGACAGGGATTGGGACGCAGTATTTT. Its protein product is CASSPTGTGIGTQYF.

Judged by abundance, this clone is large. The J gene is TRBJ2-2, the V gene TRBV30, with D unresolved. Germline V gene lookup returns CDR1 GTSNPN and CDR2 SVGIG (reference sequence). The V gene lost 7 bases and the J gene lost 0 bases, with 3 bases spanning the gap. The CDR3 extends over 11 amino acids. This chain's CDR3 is CAYSNTGELFF. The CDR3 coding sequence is TGTGCCTACTCGAACACCGGGGAGCTGTTTTTT.

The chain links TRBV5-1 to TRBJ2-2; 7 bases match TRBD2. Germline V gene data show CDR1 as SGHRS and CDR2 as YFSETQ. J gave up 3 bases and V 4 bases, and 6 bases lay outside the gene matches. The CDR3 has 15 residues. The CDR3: CASSLSGRDTGELFF. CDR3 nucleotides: TGCGCCAGCAGCCTGTCGGGGAGGGACACCGGGGAGCTGTTTTTT.

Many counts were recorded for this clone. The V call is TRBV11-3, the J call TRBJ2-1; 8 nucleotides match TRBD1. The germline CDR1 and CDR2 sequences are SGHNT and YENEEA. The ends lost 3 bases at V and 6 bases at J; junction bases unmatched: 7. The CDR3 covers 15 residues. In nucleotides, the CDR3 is TGTGCCAGCAGCTTGGGAGACAGGGGTCTCAATGAGCAGTTCTTC. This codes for CASSLGDRGLNEQFF.

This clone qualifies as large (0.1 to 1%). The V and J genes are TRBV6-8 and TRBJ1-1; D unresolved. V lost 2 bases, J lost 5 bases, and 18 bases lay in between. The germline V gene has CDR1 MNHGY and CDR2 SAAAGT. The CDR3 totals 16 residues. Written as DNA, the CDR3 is TGTGCCAGCAGTTACAATGAAAACACCGGGGAGACTGAAGCTTTCTTT. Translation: CASSYNENTGETEAFF.

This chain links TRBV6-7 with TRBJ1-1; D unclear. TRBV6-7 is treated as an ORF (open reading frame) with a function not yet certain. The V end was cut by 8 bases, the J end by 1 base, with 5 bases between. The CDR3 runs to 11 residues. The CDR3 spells CASSWNTEAFF. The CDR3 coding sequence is TGTGCCAGCTCCTGGAACACTGAAGCTTTCTTT.

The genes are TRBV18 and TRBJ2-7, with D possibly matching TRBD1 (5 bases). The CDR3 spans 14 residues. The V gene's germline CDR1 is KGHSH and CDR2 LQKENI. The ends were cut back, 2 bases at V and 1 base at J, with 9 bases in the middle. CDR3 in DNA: TGTGCCAGCTCACCAAGTACAGGATCCTACGAGCAGTACTTC. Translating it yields CASSPSTGSYEQYF. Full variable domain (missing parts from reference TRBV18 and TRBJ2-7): NAGVMQNPRHLVRRRGQEARLRCSPMKGHSHVYWYRQLPEEGLKFMVYLQKENIIDESGMPKERFSAEFPKEGPSILRIQQVVRGDSAAYFCASSPSTGSYEQYFGPGTRLTVT.

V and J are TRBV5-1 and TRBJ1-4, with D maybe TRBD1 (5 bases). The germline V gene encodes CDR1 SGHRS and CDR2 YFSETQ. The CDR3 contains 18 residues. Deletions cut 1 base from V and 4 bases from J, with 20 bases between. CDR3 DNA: TGCGCCAGCAGCTTGCATTCCTCCGGGACGGTAATTAATGAAAAACTGTTTTTT. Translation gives CASSLHSSGTVINEKLFF.

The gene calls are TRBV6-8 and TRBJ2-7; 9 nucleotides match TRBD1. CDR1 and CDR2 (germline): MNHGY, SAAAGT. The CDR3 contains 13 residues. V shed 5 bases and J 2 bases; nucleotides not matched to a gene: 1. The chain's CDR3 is CASSGTGPYEQYF. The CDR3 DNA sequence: TGTGCCAGCAGTGGGACAGGGCCCTACGAGCAGTACTTC.

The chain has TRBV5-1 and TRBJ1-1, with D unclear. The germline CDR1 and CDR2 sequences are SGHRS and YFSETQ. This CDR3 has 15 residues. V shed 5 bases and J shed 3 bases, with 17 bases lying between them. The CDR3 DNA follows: TGCGCCAGCAGACGTACGGGCGGGAGGGACACTGAAGCTTTCTTT. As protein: CASRRTGGRDTEAFF.

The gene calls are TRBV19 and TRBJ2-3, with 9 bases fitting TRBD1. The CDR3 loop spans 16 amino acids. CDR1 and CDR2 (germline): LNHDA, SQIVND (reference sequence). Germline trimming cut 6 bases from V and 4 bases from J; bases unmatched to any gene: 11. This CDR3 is CASRPSGQGLADTQYF. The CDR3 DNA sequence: TGTGCCAGTAGACCCTCGGGACAGGGCCTGGCAGATACGCAGTATTTT.

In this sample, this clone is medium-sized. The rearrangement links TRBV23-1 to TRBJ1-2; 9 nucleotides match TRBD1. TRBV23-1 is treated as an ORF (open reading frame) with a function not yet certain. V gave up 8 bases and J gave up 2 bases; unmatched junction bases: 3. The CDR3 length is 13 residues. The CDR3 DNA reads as TGCGCCAGCGCGGACAGGGGCAACTATGGCTACACCTTC. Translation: CASADRGNYGYTF.

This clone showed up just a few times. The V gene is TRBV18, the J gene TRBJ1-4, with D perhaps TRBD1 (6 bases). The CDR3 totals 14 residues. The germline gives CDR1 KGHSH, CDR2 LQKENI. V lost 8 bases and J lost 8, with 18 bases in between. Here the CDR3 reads CASTVQGESEKLFF. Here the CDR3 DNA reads TGTGCCAGCACCGTACAGGGAGAGAGCGAAAAACTGTTTTTT.